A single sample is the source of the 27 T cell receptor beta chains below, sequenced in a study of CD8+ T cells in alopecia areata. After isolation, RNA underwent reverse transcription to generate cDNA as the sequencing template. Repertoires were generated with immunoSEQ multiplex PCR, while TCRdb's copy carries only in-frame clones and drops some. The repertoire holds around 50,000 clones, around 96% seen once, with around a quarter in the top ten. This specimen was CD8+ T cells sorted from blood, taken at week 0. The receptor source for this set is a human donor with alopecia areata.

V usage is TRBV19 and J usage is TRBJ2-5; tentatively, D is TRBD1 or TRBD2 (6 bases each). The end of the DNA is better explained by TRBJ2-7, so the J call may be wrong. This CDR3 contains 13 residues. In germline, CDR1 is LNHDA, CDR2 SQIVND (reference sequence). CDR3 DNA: TGTGCCAGTAGTCCGGAGGGGGGAGGCGAGCAGTACTTC. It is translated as CASSPEGGGEQYF.

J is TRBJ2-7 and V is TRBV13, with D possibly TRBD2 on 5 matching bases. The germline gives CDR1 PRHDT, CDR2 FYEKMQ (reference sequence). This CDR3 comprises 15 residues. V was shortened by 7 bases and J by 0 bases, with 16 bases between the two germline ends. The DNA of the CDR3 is TGTGCCAGCATCCCATCTTTTGCGGGCTCCTACGAGCAGTACTTC. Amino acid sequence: CASIPSFAGSYEQYF.

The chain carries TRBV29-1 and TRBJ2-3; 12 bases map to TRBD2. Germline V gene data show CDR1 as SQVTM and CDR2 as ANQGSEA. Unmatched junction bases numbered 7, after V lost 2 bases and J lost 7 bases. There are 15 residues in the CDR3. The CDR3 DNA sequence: TGCAGCGTTGAACTCCTAGCGGGGGGGCAGTATACGCAGTATTTT. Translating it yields CSVELLAGGQYTQYF.

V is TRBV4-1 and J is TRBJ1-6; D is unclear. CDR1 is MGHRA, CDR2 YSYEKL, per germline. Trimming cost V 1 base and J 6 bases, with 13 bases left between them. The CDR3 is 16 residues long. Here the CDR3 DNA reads TGCGCCAGCAGCCAAGTACGGCCAGATAGTAATTCACCCCTCCACTTT. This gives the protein CASSQVRPDSNSPLHF.

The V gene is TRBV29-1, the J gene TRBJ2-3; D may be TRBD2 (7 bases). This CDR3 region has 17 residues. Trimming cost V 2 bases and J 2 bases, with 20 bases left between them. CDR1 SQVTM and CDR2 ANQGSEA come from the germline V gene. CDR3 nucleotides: TGCAGCGTTGAATGGGCGGGGGCCCTACGGGACACAGATACGCAGTATTTT. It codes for CSVEWAGALRDTDTQYF.

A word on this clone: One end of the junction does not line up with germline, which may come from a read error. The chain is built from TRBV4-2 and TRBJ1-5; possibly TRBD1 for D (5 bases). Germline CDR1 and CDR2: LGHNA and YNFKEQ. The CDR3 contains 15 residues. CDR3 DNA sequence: TGTGCCAGCAGTCAAGATTCAGGGACCAATCAGCCCCAGCATTTT. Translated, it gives CASSQDSGTNQPQHF.

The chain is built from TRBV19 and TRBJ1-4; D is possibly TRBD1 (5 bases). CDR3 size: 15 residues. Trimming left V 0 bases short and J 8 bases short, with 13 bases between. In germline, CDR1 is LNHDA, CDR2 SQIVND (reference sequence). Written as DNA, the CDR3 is TGTGCCAGTAGTATAGAGTCGGGGCGAGGGGAAAAACTGTTTTTT. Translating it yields CASSIESGRGEKLFF. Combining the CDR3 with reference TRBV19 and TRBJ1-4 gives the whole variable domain DGGITQSPKYLFRKEGQNVTLSCEQNLNHDAMYWYRQDPGQGLRLIYYSQIVNDFQKGDIAEGYSVSREKKESFPLTVTSAQKNPTAFYLCASSIESGRGEKLFFGSGTQLSVL.

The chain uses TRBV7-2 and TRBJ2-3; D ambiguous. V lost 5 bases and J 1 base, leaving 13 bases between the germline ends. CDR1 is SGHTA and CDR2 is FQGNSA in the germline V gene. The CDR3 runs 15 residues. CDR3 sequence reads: CASSPVTGGTDTQYF. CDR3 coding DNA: TGTGCCAGCAGCCCAGTGACGGGCGGCACAGATACGCAGTATTTT.

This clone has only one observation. CDR3 DNA: TGTGCCAGCAGCCTAGACAGTAATTCACCCCTCCACTTT. It yields the protein CASSLDSNSPLHF. The chain joins TRBV7-9 to TRBJ1-6; D might be TRBD1 (5 bases). Trimming stripped 5 bases from V and 6 bases from J, with 8 bases between. Germline V CDR1 and CDR2: SEHNR, FQNEAQ (reference sequence). The CDR3 covers 13 residues.

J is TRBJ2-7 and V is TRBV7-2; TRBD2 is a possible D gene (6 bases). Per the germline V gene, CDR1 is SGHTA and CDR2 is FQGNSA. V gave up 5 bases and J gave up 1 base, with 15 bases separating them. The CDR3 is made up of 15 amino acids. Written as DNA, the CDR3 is TGTGCCAGCAGCGAGGGGCTCGGGAGTTCCTACGAGCAGTACTTC. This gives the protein CASSEGLGSSYEQYF.

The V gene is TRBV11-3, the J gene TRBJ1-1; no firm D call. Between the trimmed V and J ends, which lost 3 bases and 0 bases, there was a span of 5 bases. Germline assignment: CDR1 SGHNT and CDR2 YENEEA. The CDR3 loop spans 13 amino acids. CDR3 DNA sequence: TGTGCCAGCAGCTTGGGCTTGAACACTGAAGCTTTCTTT. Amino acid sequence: CASSLGLNTEAFF.

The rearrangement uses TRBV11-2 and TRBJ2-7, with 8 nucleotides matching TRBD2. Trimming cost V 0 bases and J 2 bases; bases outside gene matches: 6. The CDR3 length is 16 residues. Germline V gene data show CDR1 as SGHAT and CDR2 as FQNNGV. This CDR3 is CASSLDNLAGPYEQYF. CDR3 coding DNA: TGTGCCAGCAGCTTAGATAATTTAGCGGGGCCCTACGAGCAGTACTTC.

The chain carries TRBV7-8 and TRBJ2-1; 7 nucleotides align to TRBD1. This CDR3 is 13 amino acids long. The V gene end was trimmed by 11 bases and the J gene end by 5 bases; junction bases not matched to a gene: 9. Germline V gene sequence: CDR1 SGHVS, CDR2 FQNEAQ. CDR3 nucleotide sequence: TGTGCCGTCACAGGGGCCCCGAACAATGAGCAGTTCTTC. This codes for CAVTGAPNNEQFF.

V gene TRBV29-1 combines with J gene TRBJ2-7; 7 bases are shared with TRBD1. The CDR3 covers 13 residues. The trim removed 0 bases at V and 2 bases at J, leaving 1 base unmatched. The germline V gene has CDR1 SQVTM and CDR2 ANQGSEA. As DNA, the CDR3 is TGCAGCGTTGAAGAGGACAGGCCCTACGAGCAGTACTTC. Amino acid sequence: CSVEEDRPYEQYF.

The CDR3 loop reads CASSSSEFSDSPLHF. The CDR3 nucleotides are TGTGCCAGCAGCTCCTCCGAATTTAGTGACTCACCCCTCCACTTT. The V call is TRBV7-2, the J call TRBJ1-6, with unresolved D. The CDR3 has 15 residues. Trimming cost V 4 bases and J 10 bases, with 17 bases left between them. The germline V gene has CDR1 SGHTA and CDR2 FQGNSA.

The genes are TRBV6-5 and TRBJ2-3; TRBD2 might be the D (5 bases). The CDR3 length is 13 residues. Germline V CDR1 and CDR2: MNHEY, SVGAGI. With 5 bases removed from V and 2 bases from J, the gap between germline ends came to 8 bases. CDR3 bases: TGTGCCAGCAGTCTGGGAGCCACAGATACGCAGTATTTT. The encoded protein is CASSLGATDTQYF.

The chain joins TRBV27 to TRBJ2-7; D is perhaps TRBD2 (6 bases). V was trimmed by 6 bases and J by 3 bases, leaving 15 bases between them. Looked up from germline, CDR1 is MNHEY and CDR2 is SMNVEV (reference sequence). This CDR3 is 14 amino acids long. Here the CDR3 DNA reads TGTGCCAGCAGCCTCGGACGTAGCGGCTACGAGCAGTACTTC. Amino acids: CASSLGRSGYEQYF.

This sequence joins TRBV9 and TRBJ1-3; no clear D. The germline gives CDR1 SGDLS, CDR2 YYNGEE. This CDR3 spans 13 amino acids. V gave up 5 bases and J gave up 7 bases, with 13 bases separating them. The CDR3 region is CASRGSVANTIYF. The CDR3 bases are TGTGCCAGCAGGGGATCGGTGGCGAACACCATATATTTT. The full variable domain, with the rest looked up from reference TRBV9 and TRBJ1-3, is DSGVTQTPKHLITATGQRVTLRCSPRSGDLSVYWYQQSLDQGLQFLIQYYNGEERAKGNILERFSAQQFPDLHSELNLSSLELGDSALYFCASRGSVANTIYFGEGSWLTVV.

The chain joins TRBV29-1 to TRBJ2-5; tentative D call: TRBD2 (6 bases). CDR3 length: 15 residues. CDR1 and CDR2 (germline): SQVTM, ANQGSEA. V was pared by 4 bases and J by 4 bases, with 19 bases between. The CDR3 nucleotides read TGCAGCGTTGGGTCGCGGGGAGTGCGAGGAGAGACCCAGTACTTC. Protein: CSVGSRGVRGETQYF.

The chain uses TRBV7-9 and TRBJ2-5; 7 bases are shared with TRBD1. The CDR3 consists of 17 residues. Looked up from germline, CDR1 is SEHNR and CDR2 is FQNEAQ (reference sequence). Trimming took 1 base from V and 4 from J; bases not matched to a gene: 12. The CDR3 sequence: CASSLERQGRPRETQYF. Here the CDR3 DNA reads TGTGCCAGCAGCTTAGAGCGACAGGGAAGGCCGCGAGAGACCCAGTACTTC. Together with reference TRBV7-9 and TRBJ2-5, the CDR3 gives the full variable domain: DTGVSQNPRHKITKRGQNVTFRCDPISEHNRLYWYRQTLGQGPEFLTYFQNEAQLEKSRLLSDRFSAERPKGSFSTLEIQRTEQGDSAMYLCASSLERQGRPRETQYFGPGTRLLVL.

The CDR3 region is CASSLRFGTRYTEAFF. For the CDR3, the DNA is TGTGCCAGCAGCTTACGGTTCGGGACGAGATACACTGAAGCTTTCTTT. The gene calls are TRBV7-9 and TRBJ1-1; tentative D call: TRBD1 (5 bases). The V end lost 2 bases, the J end lost 3 bases, and 16 bases lay between the germline ends. Germline V lookup: CDR1 SEHNR, CDR2 FQNEAQ (reference sequence). This CDR3 is built from 16 residues.

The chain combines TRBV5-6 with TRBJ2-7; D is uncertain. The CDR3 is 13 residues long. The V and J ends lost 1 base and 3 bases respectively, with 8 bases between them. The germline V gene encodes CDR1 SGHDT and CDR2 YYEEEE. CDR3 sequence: CASSLPGHYEQYF. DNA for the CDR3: TGTGCCAGCAGCTTGCCAGGTCACTACGAGCAGTACTTC. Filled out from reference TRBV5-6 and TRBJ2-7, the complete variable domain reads DAGVTQSPTHLIKTRGQQVTLRCSPKSGHDTVSWYQQALGQGPQFIFQYYEEEERQRGNFPDRFSGHQFPNYSSELNVNALLLGDSALYLCASSLPGHYEQYFGPGTRLTVT.

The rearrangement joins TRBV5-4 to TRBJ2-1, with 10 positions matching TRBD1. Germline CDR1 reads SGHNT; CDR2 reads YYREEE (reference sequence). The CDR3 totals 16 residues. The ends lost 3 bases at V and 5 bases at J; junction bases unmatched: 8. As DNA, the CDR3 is TGTGCCAGCAGCTCGGAAGAGACAGGGGGCAACAATGAGCAGTTCTTC. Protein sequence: CASSSEETGGNNEQFF. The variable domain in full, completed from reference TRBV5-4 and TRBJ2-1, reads ETGVTQSPTHLIKTRGQQVTLRCSSQSGHNTVSWYQQALGQGPQFIFQYYREEENGRGNFPPRFSGLQFPNYSSELNVNALELDDSALYLCASSSEETGGNNEQFFGPGTRLTVL.

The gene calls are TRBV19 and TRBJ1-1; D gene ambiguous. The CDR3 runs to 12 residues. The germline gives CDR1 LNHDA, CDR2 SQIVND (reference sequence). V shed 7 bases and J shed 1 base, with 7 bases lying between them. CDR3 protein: CASIAANTEAFF. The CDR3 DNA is TGTGCCAGTATCGCAGCGAACACTGAAGCTTTCTTT.

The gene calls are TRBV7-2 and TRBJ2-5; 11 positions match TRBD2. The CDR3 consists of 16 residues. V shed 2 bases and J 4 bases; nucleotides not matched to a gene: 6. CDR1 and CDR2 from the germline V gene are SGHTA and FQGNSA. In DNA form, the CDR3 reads TGTGCCAGCAGCTTATTCCTAGCGGGGGGTACAGAGACCCAGTACTTC. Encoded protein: CASSLFLAGGTETQYF. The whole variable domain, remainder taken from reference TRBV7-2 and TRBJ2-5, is GAGVSQSPSNKVTEKGKDVELRCDPISGHTALYWYRQSLGQGLEFLIYFQGNSAPDKSGLPSDRFSAERTGGSVSTLTIQRTQQEDSAVYLCASSLFLAGGTETQYFGPGTRLLVL.

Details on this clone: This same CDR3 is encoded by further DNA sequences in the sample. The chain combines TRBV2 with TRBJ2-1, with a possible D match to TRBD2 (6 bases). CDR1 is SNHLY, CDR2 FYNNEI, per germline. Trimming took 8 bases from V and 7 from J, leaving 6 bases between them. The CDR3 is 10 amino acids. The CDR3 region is CASRGNEQFF. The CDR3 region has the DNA TGTGCCAGCCGGGGGAATGAGCAGTTCTTC.

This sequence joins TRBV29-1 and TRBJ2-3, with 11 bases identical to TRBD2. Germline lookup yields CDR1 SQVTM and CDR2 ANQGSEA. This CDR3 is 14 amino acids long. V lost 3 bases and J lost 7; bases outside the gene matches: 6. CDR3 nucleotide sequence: TGCAGCGTTGAGGGGACTAGCGGATGGTATACGCAGTATTTT. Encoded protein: CSVEGTSGWYTQYF.